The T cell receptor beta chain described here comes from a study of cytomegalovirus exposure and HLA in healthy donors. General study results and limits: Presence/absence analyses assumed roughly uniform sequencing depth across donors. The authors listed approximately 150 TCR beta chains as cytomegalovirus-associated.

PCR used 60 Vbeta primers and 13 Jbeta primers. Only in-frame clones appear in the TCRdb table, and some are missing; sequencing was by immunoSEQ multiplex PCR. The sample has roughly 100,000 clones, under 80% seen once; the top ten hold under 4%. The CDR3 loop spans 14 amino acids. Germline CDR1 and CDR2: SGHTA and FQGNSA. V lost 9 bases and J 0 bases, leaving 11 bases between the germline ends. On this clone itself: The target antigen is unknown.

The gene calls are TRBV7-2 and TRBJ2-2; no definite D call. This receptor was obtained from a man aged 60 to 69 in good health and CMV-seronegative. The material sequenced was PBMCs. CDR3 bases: TGTGCCAGTACCGCCACGGCGAACACCGGGGAGCTGTTTTTT. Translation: CASTATANTGELFF.